The T cell receptor (beta chain) under discussion was sequenced for a study of shared clonotypes between healthy human individuals. Per germline, CDR1 MNHNY and CDR2 SVGAGI (reference sequence). CDR3 length: 15 residues. The V and J ends lost 7 bases and 0 bases respectively, with 13 bases between them. Sequencing was performed with immunoSEQ multiplex PCR; in TCRdb, only in-frame clones are kept and a portion is missing. The sample consists of roughly 1,500,000 clones, about 98.5% of them appearing once. The sequenced sample consisted of naive CD4+ T cells sorted from blood. Subset reported: CD45RA+ positively selected. This clonotype originated in a man aged 30 to 39 in good health. This chain joins TRBV6-6 and TRBJ1-5, with D perhaps matching TRBD1 (5 bases). Here the CDR3 reads CASTRDLLSNQPQHF. CDR3 nucleotide sequence: TGTGCCAGCACCAGGGATTTACTTAGCAATCAGCCCCAGCATTTT.